These 9 T cell receptor beta chains originate from one sample sequenced in a study of T cells in Graves' hyperthyroidism and ophthalmopathy. RNA transcripts served as the template for amplifying TCR beta CDR3 regions. RT-PCR in the first round (using the HTBI primer set) targeted the TCR CDR3. TCRdb processed the multiplex PCR reads anew with MiXCR; each CDR3 protein has one entry. In the table there are over 400,000 distinct CDR3 sequences, approximately 23% of which are singletons. Sequenced: blood. These receptors were taken from a woman in her 70s with Graves' ophthalmopathy.

This clonotype was picked up many times. The chain joins TRBV20-1 to TRBJ1-1; D is undetermined. V lost 0 bases, J lost 3 bases, and 11 bases lay in between. Germline V gene sequence: CDR1 DFQATT, CDR2 SNEGSKA (reference sequence). This CDR3 contains 14 residues. The CDR3 DNA reads as TGCAGTGCTAGAGAGATGTCGGTGCACACTGAAGCTTTCTTT. This gives the protein CSAREMSVHTEAFF.

This clonotype was seen only a few times. The chain's CDR3 is CASSPDGRYTDTQYF. For the CDR3, the DNA is TGTGCCAGCAGCCCCGACGGGAGGTACACAGATACGCAGTATTTT. The chain couples TRBV7-9 to TRBJ2-3, with 7 bases aligning to TRBD2. This CDR3 is 15 amino acids long. CDR1 SEHNR and CDR2 FQNEAQ come from the germline V gene (reference sequence). J lost 2 bases, V lost 5 bases, and 7 bases had no gene match.

The rearrangement uses TRBV19 and TRBJ1-4; 7 bases line up with TRBD1. The CDR3 sequence is 15 residues long. CDR1 LNHDA and CDR2 SQIVND come from the germline V gene (reference sequence). J was trimmed by 5 bases and V by 4 bases; bases with no gene match: 7. CDR3: CASSTYRGKNEKLFF. DNA for the CDR3: TGTGCCAGTAGTACCTACAGGGGCAAAAATGAAAAACTGTTTTTT.

The CDR3 protein is CASSSSTGAARKLFF. The CDR3 DNA follows: TGTGCCAGCAGTTCCTCAACCGGGGCCGCGAGGAAACTGTTTTTT. The V call is TRBV3-1, the J call TRBJ1-4, with D possibly matching TRBD1 (5 bases). With 6 bases removed from V and 11 bases from J, the gap between germline ends came to 22 bases. This CDR3 is 15 amino acids long. The germline V gene encodes CDR1 LGHDT and CDR2 YNNKEL (reference sequence).

V usage is TRBV12-5 and J usage is TRBJ2-1, with TRBD2 matching over 11 bases. Germline V gene sequence: CDR1 LGHNT, CDR2 FRNRAP. Trimming at V came to 1 base and at J to 5 bases, leaving 1 base not matched to a gene. The CDR3 is 15 residues long. The CDR3 region is CASGLGLAGNNEQFF. The CDR3 DNA is TGTGCTAGTGGTTTGGGACTAGCGGGGAACAATGAGCAGTTCTTC.

This clonotype has a handful of counts. V gene TRBV13 combines with J gene TRBJ1-2; D ambiguous. The ends were cut back, 5 bases at V and 0 bases at J, with 13 bases in the middle. The germline V gene has CDR1 PRHDT and CDR2 FYEKMQ (reference sequence). The CDR3 sequence is 15 residues long. CDR3 loop: CASSPGRNANYGYTF. Here the CDR3 DNA reads TGTGCCAGCAGCCCCGGCAGGAACGCTAACTATGGCTACACCTTC.

The sample holds many counts of this clonotype. The chain couples TRBV18 to TRBJ1-1; D unresolved. V shed 2 bases and J shed 3 bases, with 7 bases lying between them. CDR1 and CDR2 (germline): KGHSH, LQKENI. CDR3 length: 13 residues. CDR3 sequence reads: CASSPLSDTEAFF. The CDR3 bases are TGTGCCAGCTCACCATTGAGCGACACTGAAGCTTTCTTT. Full variable domain (remainder filled in from reference TRBV18 and TRBJ1-1): NAGVMQNPRHLVRRRGQEARLRCSPMKGHSHVYWYRQLPEEGLKFMVYLQKENIIDESGMPKERFSAEFPKEGPSILRIQQVVRGDSAAYFCASSPLSDTEAFFGQGTRLTVV.

This chain joins TRBV6-2 or TRBV6-3 and TRBJ2-1; possible D gene TRBD1, 6 bases. Germline V gives CDR1 MNHEY, CDR2 SVGEGT. The CDR3 covers 14 residues. The V end lost 2 bases, the J end lost 9 bases, and 14 bases lay between the germline ends. The CDR3 DNA sequence: TGTGCCAGCAGTTACCAGGGGATAGCTAGTGAGCAGTTCTTC. Translated: CASSYQGIASEQFF.

The V gene is TRBV14, the J gene TRBJ1-2; D perhaps matches TRBD1 (5 bases). There are 14 residues in the CDR3. The ends were cut back, 1 base at V and 4 bases at J, with 10 bases in the middle. Germline CDR1 reads SGHDN; CDR2 reads FVKESK. The CDR3 protein is CASSQADSAYGYTF. The CDR3, as DNA: TGTGCCAGCAGCCAAGCCGACAGCGCCTATGGCTACACCTTC.